The T cell receptor gamma chain described here comes from a study of gamma delta lymphoproliferative disorders and STAT genes. Background on the study: The LymphoTrack Dx TCRG Assay amplified gamma chains from at least 50 ng of genomic DNA. Delta-chain libraries followed the EuroClonality-NGS standard operating procedure. General study findings and limits: In whole-repertoire clustering, gamma separated patients from controls, unlike delta.

The receptor sequences were amplified from genomic DNA of peripheral blood mononuclear cells. TCRdb re-called clones from the multiplex PCR reads using CATT. The sample consists of 500 to 700 gamma-chain clones, approximately 15% of them appearing once. Comments on this clone: The antigen remains unidentified. The DNA is left out, because the CDR3 cannot be placed on it with certainty; the CDR3 is given as TCRdb lists it.

The CDR3 sequence runs 16 residues, both termini included. The sequence came from a human donor in good health. The specimen was blood. The V gene is given as TRGV11, and no J gene call is available. TRGV11 is an open reading frame, and its role is uncertain. This CDR3 reads CTTVPAGLDRRWFKIF.